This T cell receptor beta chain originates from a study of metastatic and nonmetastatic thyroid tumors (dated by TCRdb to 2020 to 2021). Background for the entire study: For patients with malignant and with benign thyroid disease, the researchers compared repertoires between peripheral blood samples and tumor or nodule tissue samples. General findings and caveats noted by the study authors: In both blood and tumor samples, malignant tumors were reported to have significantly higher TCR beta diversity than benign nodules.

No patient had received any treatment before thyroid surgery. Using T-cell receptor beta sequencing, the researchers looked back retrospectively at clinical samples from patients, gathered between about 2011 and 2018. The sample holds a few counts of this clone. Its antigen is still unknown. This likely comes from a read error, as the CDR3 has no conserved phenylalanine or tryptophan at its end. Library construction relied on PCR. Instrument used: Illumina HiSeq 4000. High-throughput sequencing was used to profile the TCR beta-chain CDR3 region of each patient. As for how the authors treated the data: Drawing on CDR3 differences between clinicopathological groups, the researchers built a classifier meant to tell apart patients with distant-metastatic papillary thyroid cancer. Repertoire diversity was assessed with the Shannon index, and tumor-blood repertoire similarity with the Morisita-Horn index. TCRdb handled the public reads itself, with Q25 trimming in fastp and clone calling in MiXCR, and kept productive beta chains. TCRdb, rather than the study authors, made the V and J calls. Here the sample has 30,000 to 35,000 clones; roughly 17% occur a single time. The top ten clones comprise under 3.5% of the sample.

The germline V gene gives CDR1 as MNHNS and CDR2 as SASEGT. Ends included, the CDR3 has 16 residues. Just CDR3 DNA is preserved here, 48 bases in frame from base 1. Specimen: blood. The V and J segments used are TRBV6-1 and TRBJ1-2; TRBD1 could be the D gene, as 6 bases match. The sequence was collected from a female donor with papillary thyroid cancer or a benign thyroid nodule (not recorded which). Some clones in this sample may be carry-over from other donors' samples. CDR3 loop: CARSERPTGRSYGYTL. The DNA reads TGTGCCAGAAGTGAACGGCCGACAGGCAGGAGCTATGGCTACACCTTA.